Listed here are 2 T cell receptor beta chains from one sample, sequenced in a study of T cell repertoires in cytomegalovirus infection. These TCRs are of unknown antigen specificity. TCRdb processed the reads anew with MiXCR; each CDR3 protein has one entry. The sample has around 500,000 distinct CDR3 sequences, 40% to 50% seen once. Sample: cultured PBMCs, taken from culture after CMV antigen stimulation. All receptors come from a human donor in good health (CMV status not recorded). Some clones in this sample may be carry-over from other donors' samples.

This clonotype was counted ten times or more. The chain has TRBV11-1 and TRBJ1-2; D call uncertain. Trimming removed 5 bases from V and 6 bases from J, with 19 bases in between. The germline V gene has CDR1 SGHAT and CDR2 FQDESV (reference sequence). This CDR3 has 15 amino acids. The CDR3, as DNA: TGTGCCAGCAGCCCCCGAGGTGGGGTTTTAGATGGCTACACCTTC. Its protein product is CASSPRGGVLDGYTF.

CDR3 region: CASSPRDREAFF. The DNA for the CDR3 is TGTGCCAGTAGTCCCCGGGACAGAGAAGCTTTCTTT. The chain links TRBV19 to TRBJ1-1; 7 bases align to TRBD1. There are 12 residues in the CDR3. Germline V lookup: CDR1 LNHDA, CDR2 SQIVND (reference sequence). The V and J ends lost 5 bases and 8 bases, in that order; junction bases with no gene match: 5.